This T cell receptor (beta chain) originates from a study of T cell repertoires in cytomegalovirus infection. This clonotype showed up many times. TCRdb passed the reads through MiXCR, listing each CDR3 protein once. The sample has fewer than 250,000 distinct CDR3 sequences; over 20% are singletons. The CDR3 sequence is 14 residues long. V dropped 5 bases and J dropped 7; count of bases not matched to a gene: 8. CDR1 SGHVS and CDR2 FQNEAQ come from the germline V gene. The V and J genes are TRBV7-8 and TRBJ2-7; 10 bases agree with TRBD1. This sequence was found in a human donor in good health (CMV status not recorded). Some clones in this sample may be carry-over from other donors' samples. The sequenced sample was CD8+ T cells from PBMCs. The CDR3 DNA reads TGTGCCAGCAGCGGCCGGGACAGGGGAAAAGAGCAGTACTTC. Amino acids: CASSGRDRGKEQYF.